The 10 T cell receptor beta chains listed next were all sequenced from one sample in a study of graft-versus-host responses after intestinal transplantation. Clones were read by immunoSEQ multiplex PCR, and TCRdb kept only the in-frame ones, dropping some. The table shows about 90,000 clones, with roughly 92% occurring only once. No cognate antigen is known for these TCRs. The specimen comprised unstimulated CD4+ T cells sorted from spleen or lymph node cells, sampled before intestinal transplant. All receptors derive from a human donor who received an intestinal transplant.

The chain recombines TRBV28 with TRBJ2-7; weak D call: TRBD2 (6 bases). The CDR3 has 12 amino acids. Germline V lookup: CDR1 MDHEN, CDR2 SYDVKM. The V end lost 4 bases, the J end lost 2 bases, and 6 bases lay between the germline ends. CDR3: CASSSGAYEQYF. CDR3 nucleotide sequence: TGTGCCAGCAGTTCGGGGGCCTACGAGCAGTACTTC.

This clone was detected only once. CDR3 in DNA: TGCGCCAGCAGCTTGAGGATAGCCGCTAGCAATGAGCAGTTCTTC. This encodes CASSLRIAASNEQFF. The chain is built from TRBV5-1 and TRBJ2-1; D ambiguous. The CDR3 sequence is 15 residues long. The germline V and J ends were trimmed by 1 base and 6 bases, with 14 bases remaining between them. In germline, CDR1 is SGHRS, CDR2 YFSETQ. Filled out from reference TRBV5-1 and TRBJ2-1, the complete variable domain reads KAGVTQTPRYLIKTRGQQVTLSCSPISGHRSVSWYQQTPGQGLQFLFEYFSETQRNKGNFPGRFSGRQFSNSRSEMNVSTLELGDSALYLCASSLRIAASNEQFFGPGTRLTVL.

The chain joins TRBV30 to TRBJ2-2; D might be TRBD2 (5 bases). Germline values: CDR1 GTSNPN, CDR2 SVGIG (reference sequence). This CDR3 is built from 15 residues. The V gene lost 0 bases and the J gene lost 1 base, with 9 bases spanning the gap. The CDR3 nucleotides read TGTGCCTGGAGTGTACTTGGGAGGAACACCGGGGAGCTGTTTTTT. Translation: CAWSVLGRNTGELFF.

CDR3 sequence reads: CASNPVPGGNYGYTF. CDR3 DNA: TGCGCCAGCAACCCCGTGCCAGGGGGCAACTATGGCTACACCTTC. V is TRBV5-1 and J is TRBJ1-2; 8 bases agree with TRBD1. V shed 6 bases, J shed 2 bases, and the junction held 9 bases outside the gene matches. Germline CDR1 is SGHRS and CDR2 is YFSETQ. The CDR3 loop spans 15 amino acids.

This sequence joins TRBV19 and TRBJ2-3; D possibly corresponds to TRBD1 (6 bases). Germline loops: CDR1 LNHDA, CDR2 SQIVND (reference sequence). V lost 7 bases, J lost 1 base, and 9 bases lay in between. CDR3 size: 13 residues. CDR3 sequence: CASTPGGTDTQYF. The CDR3 coding sequence is TGTGCCAGTACCCCAGGGGGCACAGATACGCAGTATTTT. The full variable domain, rest sourced from reference TRBV19 and TRBJ2-3, is DGGITQSPKYLFRKEGQNVTLSCEQNLNHDAMYWYRQDPGQGLRLIYYSQIVNDFQKGDIAEGYSVSREKKESFPLTVTSAQKNPTAFYLCASTPGGTDTQYFGPGTRLTVL.

The chain recombines TRBV7-9 with TRBJ1-2; no clear D gene. The V gene's germline CDR1 is SEHNR and CDR2 FQNEAQ (reference sequence). CDR3 length: 17 amino acids. V was clipped by 5 bases and J by 0 bases, with 19 bases between them. The CDR3 coding sequence is TGTGCCAGCAGCCCAACCCTCAGACATACCACTAACTATGGCTACACCTTC. Encoded protein: CASSPTLRHTTNYGYTF.

This rearrangement joins TRBV10-2 to TRBJ2-7; the D gene is possibly TRBD1 (6 bases). V lost 5 bases and J 1 base, leaving 15 bases between the germline ends. The germline V gene encodes CDR1 WSHSY and CDR2 SAAADI. CDR3 size: 15 residues. The CDR3 region is CASSIGQLGSYEQYF. CDR3 nucleotide sequence: TGCGCCAGCAGTATCGGACAGTTAGGGTCCTACGAGCAGTACTTC.

The genes are TRBV19 and TRBJ2-5, with D tentatively TRBD1 (5 bases). The CDR3 runs to 14 residues. Germline lookup yields CDR1 LNHDA and CDR2 SQIVND (reference sequence). V lost 1 base to trimming and J lost 5 bases, with 11 bases between them. The CDR3 sequence is CASSIVAGKETQYF. DNA of the CDR3: TGTGCCAGTAGTATAGTGGCAGGGAAGGAGACCCAGTACTTC.

This clone is a singleton in its sample. The chain links TRBV6-1 to TRBJ1-3; D is uncertain. From germline, CDR1 is MNHNS and CDR2 SASEGT. CDR3 size: 13 residues. V was pared by 8 bases and J by 0 bases, with 8 bases between. The CDR3 spells CASQVPSGNTIYF. CDR3 coding DNA: TGTGCCAGCCAGGTCCCCTCTGGAAACACCATATATTTT.

The chain joins TRBV28 to TRBJ2-1; the match to TRBD1 covers 8 bases. The CDR3 consists of 14 residues. Germline loops: CDR1 MDHEN, CDR2 SYDVKM. Trimming cost V 5 bases and J 15 bases; bases outside gene matches: 15. The CDR3 DNA is TGTGCCAGCAGTCGCGAGACGGACAGGGAAGGTTCGTTCTTC. Translation gives CASSRETDREGSFF.